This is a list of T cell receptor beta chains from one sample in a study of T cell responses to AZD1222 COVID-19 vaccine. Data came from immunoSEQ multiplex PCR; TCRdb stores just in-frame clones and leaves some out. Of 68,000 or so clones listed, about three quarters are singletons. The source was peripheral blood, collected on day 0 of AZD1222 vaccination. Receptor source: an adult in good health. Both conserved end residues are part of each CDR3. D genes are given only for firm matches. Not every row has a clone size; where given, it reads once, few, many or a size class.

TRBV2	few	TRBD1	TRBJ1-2	TGTGCCAGCACAGGGGGCTTGAGCTACACCTTC	CASTGGLSYTF
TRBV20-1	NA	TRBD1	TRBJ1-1	TGCAGATTTTCAGGGGGGACTGAAGCTTTCTTT	CRFSGGTEAFF
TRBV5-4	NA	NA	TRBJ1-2	TGTGCCAGCAGCTTGGTGGGAGTCAACTATGGCTACACCTTC	CASSLVGVNYGYTF
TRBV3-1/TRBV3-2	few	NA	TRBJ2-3	TGTGCCAGCAGCCAAGGATGGGGGCAAAGGCTGTATTTT	CASSQGWGQRLYF
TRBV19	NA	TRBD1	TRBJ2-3	TGTGCCAGTAGTATGGGTCCCCATGGGTCAGTCCGTGGCCTGACAGGGGGGACAGATACGCAGTATTTT	CASSMGPHGSVRGLTGGTDTQYF
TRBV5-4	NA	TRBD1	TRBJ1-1	TGTGCCAGCATCGACGGACAGGGAGCAACGAACACTGAAGCTTTCTTT	CASIDGQGATNTEAFF
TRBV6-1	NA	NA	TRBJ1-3	TGTGCCAGCAGTGAACAGGGGAGAACTGGAAACACCATATATTTT	CASSEQGRTGNTIYF
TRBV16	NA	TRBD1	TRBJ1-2	TGTGCCAGCAGCCAAACAGGGGCCCCTAACTATGGCTACACCTTC	CASSQTGAPNYGYTF
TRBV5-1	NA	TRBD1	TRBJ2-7	TGCGCCAGCAGCACCCCGGGACAGGCGTCGTACGAGCAGTACTTC	CASSTPGQASYEQYF
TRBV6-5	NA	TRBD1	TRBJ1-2	TGTGCCAGCAGAACCACAGGGGGCAATGGCTACACCTTC	CASRTTGGNGYTF
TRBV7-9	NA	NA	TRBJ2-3	TGTGCCAGCAGTTCTGTTCTAGATACGCAGTATTTT	CASSSVLDTQYF
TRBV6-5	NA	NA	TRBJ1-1	TGTGCCAGCAGTTACTCGGGGGCTGGTACTGAAGCTTTCTTT	CASSYSGAGTEAFF
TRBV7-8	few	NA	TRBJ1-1	TGTGCCAGCAGCACCCGAGGCCGTAACACTGAAGCTTTCTTT	CASSTRGRNTEAFF
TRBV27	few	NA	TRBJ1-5	TGTGCCAGCAGGAGGGAACACAGGAGTAATCAGCCCCAGCATTTT	CASRREHRSNQPQHF
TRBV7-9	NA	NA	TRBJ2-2	TGTGCCAGCAGCTTAGGACAAGCCACCGGGGAGCTGTTTTTT	CASSLGQATGELFF
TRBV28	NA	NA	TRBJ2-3	TGTGCCAGCAAGAGCGGGAGCACAGATACGCAGTATTTT	CASKSGSTDTQYF
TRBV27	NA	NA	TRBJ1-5	TGTGCCAGCGGGGAGGCAGGGGTCCCCCAGCATTTT	CASGEAGVPQHF
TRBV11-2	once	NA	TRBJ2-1	TGTGCCAGCAGCTCCTCGGCGGGGAGCTCCTACAATGAGCAGTTCTTC	CASSSSAGSSYNEQFF
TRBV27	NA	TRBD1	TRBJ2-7	TGTGCCAGCGGGATGGGACAGGGGGGCTACGAGCAGTACTTC	CASGMGQGGYEQYF
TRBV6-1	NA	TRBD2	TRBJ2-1	TGTGCCAGCAGTGAAAATTATCAGTCCCTAGCGGGGGGGAACAATGAGCAGTTCTTC	CASSENYQSLAGGNNEQFF
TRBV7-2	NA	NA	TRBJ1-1	TGTGCCAGCACCCTGCAGGGTACAAGGAACACTGAAGCTTTCTTT	CASTLQGTRNTEAFF
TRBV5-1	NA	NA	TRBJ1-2	TGCGCCAGCAGCAACGACCTCTATGGCTACACCTTC	CASSNDLYGYTF
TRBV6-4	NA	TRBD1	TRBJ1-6	TGTGCCAGCAGTGACCCGCGACAGGGTCTTTCCACAATACCACCCCTCCACTTT	CASSDPRQGLSTIPPLHF
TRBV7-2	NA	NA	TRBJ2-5	TGTGCCAGCAGCTTACGGTTGGGTGGGGCCGGGATAGAGACCCAGTACTTC	CASSLRLGGAGIETQYF
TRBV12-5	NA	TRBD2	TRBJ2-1	TGTGCTAGTGGTACCCAGCGGGGGGGCGAAGGGCAGTTCTTC	CASGTQRGGEGQFF
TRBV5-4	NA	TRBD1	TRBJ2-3	TGTGCCAGCAGCCCCAAGGCAGGACAGGGCAGCACAGATACGCAGTATTTT	CASSPKAGQGSTDTQYF
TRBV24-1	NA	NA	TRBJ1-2	TGTGCCACCAGTGACTCCGGGACAAAGTCCTACACCTTC	CATSDSGTKSYTF
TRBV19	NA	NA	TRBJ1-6	TGTGCCAGTAGTATAGCTCGGGCAGGGCCCGAGGGAACGGGGGAGATACCCGGTTCACCCCTCCACTTT	CASSIARAGPEGTGEIPGSPLHF
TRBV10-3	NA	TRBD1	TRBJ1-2	TGTGCCAAGAGACAGGGGGACAACTATGGCTACACCTTC	CAKRQGDNYGYTF
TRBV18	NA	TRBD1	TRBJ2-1	TGTGCCAGCTCAGATGGACAGGGCTCCTACAATGAGCAGTTCTTC	CASSDGQGSYNEQFF
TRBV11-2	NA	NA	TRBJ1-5	TGTGCCAGCAGCTTAGAGGCCCACAGGACAAGCAATCAGCCCCAGCATTTT	CASSLEAHRTSNQPQHF
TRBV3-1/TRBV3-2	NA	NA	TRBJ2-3	TGTGCCAGCAGCCAAGACCAATTCACAGATACGCAGTATTTT	CASSQDQFTDTQYF
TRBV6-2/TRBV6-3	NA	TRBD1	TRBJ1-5	TGTGCCAGCAGTTTTACAGGGGGTCAGCCCCAGCATTTT	CASSFTGGQPQHF
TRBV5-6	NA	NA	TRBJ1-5	TGTGCCAGCAGCTTGAGAACTGGGGGCAGAGGTCAGCCCCAGCATTTT	CASSLRTGGRGQPQHF
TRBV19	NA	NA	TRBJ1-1	TGTGCCAGTAGTATAGGCAGTCTACGGAACACTGAAGCTTTCTTT	CASSIGSLRNTEAFF
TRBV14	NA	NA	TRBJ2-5	TGTGCCAGCAGCCAAGTTTGGGGTAGAGAAGAGACCCAGTACTTC	CASSQVWGREETQYF
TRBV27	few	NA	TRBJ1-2	TGTGCCAGCAGCTCGACCCTCACCTATGGCTACACCTTC	CASSSTLTYGYTF
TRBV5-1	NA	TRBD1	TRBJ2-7	TGCGCCAGCAGCTCAGGGGGCCCCTACGAGCAGTACTTC	CASSSGGPYEQYF
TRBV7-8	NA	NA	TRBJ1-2	TGTGCCAGCAGCTTAGTCGACAGCCCTGGAGGCTACACCTTC	CASSLVDSPGGYTF
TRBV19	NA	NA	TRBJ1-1	TGTGCCAGTAGTAAATCGACACTCGCGGGTTGGGGAACTGAAGCTTTCTTT	CASSKSTLAGWGTEAFF
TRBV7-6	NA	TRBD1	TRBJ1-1	TGTGCCAGCAGCCCAGGGGGACAGAGGGCTTTCTTT	CASSPGGQRAFF
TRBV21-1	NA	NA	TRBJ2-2	TGTGCCAGCAGCATGTCCGGGGGAAACACCGGGGAGCTGTTTTTT	CASSMSGGNTGELFF
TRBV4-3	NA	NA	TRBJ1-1	TGCGCCAGCCGGAAAGGGCAGACTAACATGAACACTGAAGCTTTCTTT	CASRKGQTNMNTEAFF
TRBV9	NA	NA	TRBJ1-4	TGTGCCAGCAGCGCCGACGGACTACCAACTAATGAAAAACTGTTTTTT	CASSADGLPTNEKLFF
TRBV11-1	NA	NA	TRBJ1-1	TGTGCCAGCAGCTCAAGAGACAGGGAAGCTTTCTTT	CASSSRDREAFF
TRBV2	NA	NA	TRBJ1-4	TGTGCCAGCAGTGAATTCCATGAAAAACTGTTTTTT	CASSEFHEKLFF
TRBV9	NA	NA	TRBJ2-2	TGTGCCAGCAGCGTTGGGGTCGGGGAGCTGTTTTTT	CASSVGVGELFF
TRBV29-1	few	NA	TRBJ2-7	TGCAGCGGCGGGACAGCCTCCTACGAGCAGTACTTC	CSGGTASYEQYF
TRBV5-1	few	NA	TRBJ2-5	TGCGCCAGCAGCTTGACGGGACCCGTTGGCGAGACCCAGTACTTC	CASSLTGPVGETQYF
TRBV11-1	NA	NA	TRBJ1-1	TGTGCCAGCTCCCGGGAGGGGAGTACTGAAGCTTTCTTT	CASSREGSTEAFF
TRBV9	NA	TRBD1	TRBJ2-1	TGTGCCAGCAGCGCGGGACAGACCTACAATGAGCAGTTCTTC	CASSAGQTYNEQFF
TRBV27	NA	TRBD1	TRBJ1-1	TGTGCCAGCATAACTCGACAGGGGGCCACTGAAGCTTTCTTT	CASITRQGATEAFF
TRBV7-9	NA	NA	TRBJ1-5	TGTGCCAGCAGCTCGGACAGCCATCAGCCCCAGCATTTT	CASSSDSHQPQHF
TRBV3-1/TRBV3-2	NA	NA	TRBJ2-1	TGTGCCAGCAGCCAAGACTGGGGGTTGGGCAATGAGCAGTTCTTC	CASSQDWGLGNEQFF
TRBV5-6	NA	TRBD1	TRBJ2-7	TGTGCCAGCAGCACCCGGGACAGAAACGAGCAGTACTTC	CASSTRDRNEQYF
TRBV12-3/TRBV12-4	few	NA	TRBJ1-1	TGTGCCAGCAGTTTATTTGGCAGTACTGAAGCTTTCTTT	CASSLFGSTEAFF
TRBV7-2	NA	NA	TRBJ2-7	TGTGCCAGCAGTCCGGGACTCCGAGGCGAGCAGTACTTC	CASSPGLRGEQYF
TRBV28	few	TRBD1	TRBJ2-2	TGTGCCAGCAGTACCGGGACAGCACACACCGGGGAGCTGTTTTTT	CASSTGTAHTGELFF
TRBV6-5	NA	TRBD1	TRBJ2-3	TGTGCCAGCAGTAGGATGGGACAGGGCACAGATACGCAGTATTTT	CASSRMGQGTDTQYF